The clone carrying this TCR beta chain was picked up one time. As yet, its antigen is unknown. Produced via immunoSEQ multiplex PCR; TCRdb's table is partial and in-frame only. The sample includes 120,000 or so clones, more than 85% of them seen just once. This record comes from a study of T cell responses to AZD1222 COVID-19 vaccine. Per the germline V gene, CDR1 is MNHEY and CDR2 is SMNVEV (reference sequence). V lost 7 bases and J 5 bases, leaving 18 bases between the germline ends. The CDR3 has 14 residues. The study's findings and limits: Close to half of all spike-specific TCRs reportedly target regions of the variants that are unmutated.

The chain joins TRBV27 to TRBJ2-7; possible D gene TRBD1, 7 bases. This receptor was obtained from an adult who received the AZD1222 COVID-19 vaccine. The specimen comprised peripheral blood, sampled 28 days after the second AZD1222 dose. CDR3 amino acids: CASKQQGTGDEQYF. As DNA, the CDR3 is TGTGCCAGCAAACAACAGGGGACGGGGGACGAGCAGTACTTC.